This entry describes one T cell receptor (beta chain). What it binds is not known. Trimming took 0 bases from V and 5 from J, leaving 13 bases between them. CDR3 length: 15 amino acids. The V gene's germline CDR1 is LGHNA and CDR2 YSLEER. The iRepertoire nested amplicon-rescue multiplex PCR amplified TCR alpha and beta CDR3s from RNA. MiXCR, applied by TCRdb to the multiplex PCR reads, yields one record per CDR3 protein. The sample yields 300,000 to 450,000 distinct CDR3 sequences, 41% seen once. These data originate in a study of glioma-infiltrating T cells. At the level of the study: Glioblastomas were WHO grade IV, sampled at first diagnosis; low-grade were grade II. About one million peripheral T cells were targeted at roughly 4.5- to 11-fold coverage. Overall study findings and caveats: Gliomas, especially low-grade, showed above-expected tissue-blood divergence; non-neoplastic patients showed below. Shared blood CDR3 signature motifs marked patients with low tissue-blood divergence.

This clonotype originated in a human donor with low-grade glioma or glioblastoma, undergoing nonglioma brain surgery, or in good health (not recorded which). The sample consisted of glioma tissue, nonneoplastic brain tissue, or PBMCs (not recorded which). The J gene is TRBJ1-1, the V gene TRBV4-3; no definite D call. DNA of the CDR3: TGCGCCAGCAGCCAAGACCCGTCCCATAGGACTGAAGCTTTCTTT. Translated: CASSQDPSHRTEAFF.